The 5 T cell receptor beta chains below come from one sample, sequenced in a study of T cells in Graves' hyperthyroidism and ophthalmopathy. TCR beta CDR3 sequences were amplified from RNA transcripts. TCR CDR3 underwent first-round RT-PCR with the HTBI primer set. TCRdb called the multiplex PCR reads again in MiXCR, with one record for every CDR3 protein. Found here are 350,000 to 400,000 distinct CDR3 sequences, less than 20% of them singletons; the top ten hold about 38%. The specimen was blood. The receptors come from a man younger than 35 with Graves' ophthalmopathy.

As concerns this clonotype: The germline gene is not matched at one end of the junction; a read error may be the cause. V gene TRBV5-5 combines with J gene TRBJ2-7, with no clear D. Looked up from germline, CDR1 is SGHKS and CDR2 is YYEKEE (reference sequence). The CDR3 runs 15 residues. CDR3 in amino acids: CTSILFGQDLYEQYF. CDR3 coding DNA: TGTACCAGCATCTTGTTCGGGCAGGACCTCTACGAGCAGTACTTC.

This clonotype appeared a few times. V usage is TRBV5-8 and J usage is TRBJ2-2; tentative D call: TRBD2 (7 bases). V was clipped by 3 bases and J by 5 bases, with 14 bases between them. Germline CDR1 reads SGHTS; CDR2 reads YDEGEE. The CDR3 is 15 amino acids. In nucleotides, the CDR3 is TGTGCCAGCAGCTGGGGGCTAGCGGAAACCGGGGAGCTGTTTTTT. It codes for CASSWGLAETGELFF.

This clonotype occurred many times. The J gene is TRBJ1-1, the V gene TRBV10-3; 7 bases map to TRBD1. The CDR3 covers 15 residues. V was clipped by 4 bases and J by 5 bases; unmatched bases: 10. Germline V gene data show CDR1 as ENHRY and CDR2 as SYGVKD. CDR3 region: CAISALAGGETEAFF. The CDR3 nucleotides read TGTGCCATCAGTGCTCTAGCAGGGGGAGAAACTGAAGCTTTCTTT.

The rearrangement links TRBV4-1 to TRBJ1-4, with TRBD1 matching 7 bases. The CDR3 extends over 16 amino acids. The germline V gene encodes CDR1 MGHRA and CDR2 YSYEKL. The trim removed 4 bases at V and 1 base at J, leaving 6 bases unmatched. The CDR3 loop reads CASSPGQGVTNEKLFF. The CDR3 nucleotides are TGCGCCAGCAGCCCCGGGCAGGGGGTAACTAATGAAAAACTGTTTTTT.

A few counts support this clonotype. This chain's CDR3 is CASSLASEDSPLHF. The CDR3 nucleotides are TGTGCCAGCAGCTTAGCCTCGGAGGATTCACCCCTCCACTTT. This chain joins TRBV7-9 and TRBJ1-6; D is ambiguous. Germline loops: CDR1 SEHNR, CDR2 FQNEAQ (reference sequence). V dropped 0 bases and J dropped 8 bases, with 8 bases sitting between them. The CDR3 is made up of 14 amino acids.